These 12 T cell receptor beta chains came from one sample sequenced in a study of cytomegalovirus exposure and HLA in healthy donors (dated by TCRdb to about 2017). Libraries came from the immunoSEQ multiplex PCR assay. For the multiplex PCR, a mixture combining 60 forward primers for TCR Vbeta segments and 13 reverse primers for TCR Jbeta segments was used. This is the immuneACCESS table as TCRdb keeps it, with only in-frame sequences that have V and J called. A part of the clones is gone; compared with another copy, unresolved V genes explain less than half, and the rest is unexplained. The sample table records 40,000 to 60,000 clones; approximately 72% of these occur just once. The ten largest clones capture around a tenth of the sample. What was sequenced was PBMCs. These TCRs come from a woman aged 45 to 65 in good health and CMV-seronegative.

This clone appeared once. The junction shows a germline mismatch at one end, possibly a read error. The J gene is TRBJ2-1, the V gene TRBV29-1; 9 nucleotides match TRBD2. The germline gives CDR1 SQVTM, CDR2 ANQGSEA. The CDR3 has 15 amino acids. CDR3 sequence reads: CATQLGLAGYNEQFF. In DNA form, the CDR3 reads TGTGCCACACAATTGGGACTAGCAGGGTACAATGAGCAGTTCTTC.

V is TRBV28 and J is TRBJ2-3; a weak D match, TRBD2 (5 bases). The CDR3 consists of 13 residues. Trimming took off 4 bases at V and 0 bases at J, with 5 bases between the two ends. The germline CDR1 and CDR2 sequences are MDHEN and SYDVKM. DNA of the CDR3: TGTGCCAGCAGTTCGGGAAGCACAGATACGCAGTATTTT. Protein sequence: CASSSGSTDTQYF.

The chain is built from TRBV6-1 and TRBJ2-7, with 11 bases identical to TRBD1. The ends lost 6 bases at V and 2 bases at J; junction bases unmatched: 6. Germline lookup yields CDR1 MNHNS and CDR2 SASEGT. This CDR3 is built from 15 residues. The CDR3 here is CASRLGQGAAYEQYF. In DNA form, the CDR3 reads TGTGCCAGCAGACTCGGACAGGGGGCGGCCTACGAGCAGTACTTC.

The sample holds many counts of this clone. The rearrangement joins TRBV2 to TRBJ1-1, with D maybe TRBD1 (5 bases). V lost 8 bases and J 2 bases, leaving 18 bases between the germline ends. The CDR3 spans 15 residues. Germline V gene data show CDR1 as SNHLY and CDR2 as FYNNEI. In DNA, the CDR3 is TGTGCCAGCTCTCTCCCTTCGGGGGTTAACACTGAAGCTTTCTTT. Encoded protein: CASSLPSGVNTEAFF.

This clone has a single count. The gene calls are TRBV28 and TRBJ1-1; D possibly corresponds to TRBD1 (6 bases). Germline V lookup: CDR1 MDHEN, CDR2 SYDVKM. V was shortened by 7 bases and J by 5 bases, with 14 bases between the two germline ends. This CDR3 is 13 amino acids long. The CDR3 DNA reads as TGTGCCAGCAATGGGGGGGCTCTAACTGAAGCTTTCTTT. Residues: CASNGGALTEAFF.

This chain links TRBV6-1 with TRBJ1-2; 10 bases fit TRBD1. CDR1 MNHNS and CDR2 SASEGT come from the germline V gene. The CDR3 covers 14 residues. V was clipped by 4 bases and J by 2 bases; unmatched bases: 1. Written as DNA, the CDR3 is TGTGCCAGCAGTGTGGACAGGGGGAACTATGGCTACACCTTC. Encoded protein: CASSVDRGNYGYTF.

The chain links TRBV5-1 to TRBJ1-1, with 7 bases aligning to TRBD1. The junction had 8 bases not matched to a gene; V was cut back by 2 bases and J by 7 bases. Germline V gene data show CDR1 as SGHRS and CDR2 as YFSETQ. The CDR3 has 14 amino acids. CDR3 region: CASSFGGTVNEAFF. CDR3 bases: TGCGCCAGCAGCTTTGGCGGGACAGTTAATGAAGCTTTCTTT.

This clone came up once. V and J are TRBV5-4 and TRBJ1-2, with a weak D call TRBD1 (5 bases). Trimming removed 5 bases at V and 4 bases at J, with 12 bases between. The CDR3 runs to 13 residues. In germline, CDR1 is SGHNT, CDR2 YYREEE (reference sequence). CDR3: CASRTDTLYGYTF. The DNA for the CDR3 is TGTGCCAGCAGGACGGACACCCTCTATGGCTACACCTTC.

This sequence joins TRBV30 and TRBJ1-1; possible D gene TRBD1, 6 bases. This CDR3 contains 11 residues. CDR1 is GTSNPN and CDR2 is SVGIG in the germline V gene (reference sequence). V was cut by 2 bases and J by 11 bases, with 12 bases left in between. The CDR3, as DNA: TGTGCCTGGAGTCCGGGACAAGTGGCTTTCTTT. Protein product: CAWSPGQVAFF. The full variable domain, rest sourced from reference TRBV30 and TRBJ1-1, is SQTIHQWPATLVQPVGSPLSLECTVEGTSNPNLYWYRQAAGRGLQLLFYSVGIGQISSEVPQNLSASRPQDRQFILSSKKLLLSDSGFYLCAWSPGQVAFFGQGTRLTVV.

Note on this clone: Within the sample, other DNA sequences also encode this same CDR3. The chain employs TRBV30 and TRBJ1-5; a possible D gene is TRBD1 (6 bases). This CDR3 spans 14 amino acids. Deletions cut 5 bases from V and 0 bases from J, with 11 bases between. The V gene's germline CDR1 is GTSNPN and CDR2 SVGIG (reference sequence). CDR3: CAWSRGYSNQPQHF. DNA of the CDR3: TGTGCCTGGTCAAGGGGGTATAGCAATCAGCCCCAGCATTTT.

The count of this clone is one. The rearrangement joins TRBV25-1 to TRBJ1-2; unclear D gene. V gave up 4 bases and J gave up 5 bases, with 8 bases separating them. The V gene's germline CDR1 is MGHDK and CDR2 SYGVNS. CDR3 length equals 12 residues. The CDR3 loop reads CASSAGLYGYTF. The CDR3 DNA sequence: TGTGCCAGCAGTGCAGGACTGTATGGCTACACCTTC.

The J gene is TRBJ2-3, the V gene TRBV6-6; no reliable D call. There are 9 residues in the CDR3. Per the germline V gene, CDR1 is MNHNY and CDR2 is SVGAGI (reference sequence). CDR3 nucleotide sequence: TGTGCTTCAGGAGATACGCAGTATTTT. This sequence encodes CASGDTQYF.